The 23 T cell receptor beta chains given below trace back to one sample, sequenced in a study of blood T cell repertoires in COVID-19. Data came from immunoSEQ multiplex PCR; TCRdb stores just in-frame clones and leaves some out. The sample records 150,000 to 180,000 clones, approximately 86% being singletons. Input material: peripheral blood. These TCRs come from an older woman with acute or convalescent COVID-19.

The rearrangement joins TRBV5-6 to TRBJ1-2, with 7 bases fitting TRBD1. CDR3 length: 16 amino acids. The V gene's germline CDR1 is SGHDT and CDR2 YYEEEE. The junction had 19 bases not matched to a gene; V was cut back by 4 bases and J by 10 bases. Here the CDR3 DNA reads TGTGCCAGCAGCCGTCTCCGGGACAGCCCTCTTTGGTCCTACACCTTC. It translates to CASSRLRDSPLWSYTF.

The J gene is TRBJ2-1, the V gene TRBV7-8, with D possibly being TRBD2 (5 bases). The CDR3 totals 16 residues. Trimming took 5 bases from V and 3 from J, leaving 17 bases between them. Germline CDR1 and CDR2: SGHVS and FQNEAQ. The CDR3 reads CASSGYTGSLYNEQFF. The DNA of the CDR3 is TGTGCCAGCAGCGGATACACGGGGAGCCTCTACAATGAGCAGTTCTTC.

This clone has just one count. The V call is TRBV27, the J call TRBJ1-5; possibly TRBD1 for D (5 bases). Germline CDR1 MNHEY, CDR2 SMNVEV (reference sequence). This CDR3 has 13 residues. V gave up 11 bases and J gave up 7 bases, with 18 bases separating them. CDR3 in DNA: TGTGCCCGAGGAGGGGCCCCAGGGCAGCCCCAGCATTTT. Its translation is CARGGAPGQPQHF.

A word on this clone: One junction end does not reproduce the germline sequence, and a read error may be involved. The chain links TRBV29-1 to TRBJ2-1, with 7 bases that match TRBD1. This CDR3 spans 13 amino acids. Looked up from germline, CDR1 is SQVTM and CDR2 is ANQGSEA. Here the CDR3 reads CNLDRVGYSEQFF. The CDR3 DNA follows: TGCAACCTAGACAGGGTAGGCTACAGTGAGCAGTTCTTC.

The chain combines TRBV7-9 with TRBJ1-1; 8 bases are a match to TRBD1. CDR3 size: 14 residues. Per the germline V gene, CDR1 is SEHNR and CDR2 is FQNEAQ (reference sequence). Trimming cost V 6 bases and J 12 bases; bases outside gene matches: 15. The CDR3 nucleotides read TGTGCCAGCAGAAAGGGGCGGCAGGGGGCGGAAACTTTCTTT. Its translation is CASRKGRQGAETFF.

The rearrangement links TRBV7-2 to TRBJ2-7, with 8 bases matching TRBD1. With 4 bases clipped from V and 4 bases from J, the junction kept 3 bases outside the gene matches. This CDR3 contains 13 residues. From germline, CDR1 is SGHTA and CDR2 FQGNSA. CDR3 in DNA: TGTGCCAGCAGCTCCCAGGGGGCGTACGAGCAGTACGTC. Encoded protein: CASSSQGAYEQYV.

This rearrangement joins TRBV7-9 to TRBJ2-1; possible D gene TRBD1, 5 bases. The ends were cut back, 3 bases at V and 4 bases at J, with 19 bases in the middle. Per germline, CDR1 SEHNR and CDR2 FQNEAQ (reference sequence). CDR3 length equals 17 residues. The chain's CDR3 is CASSFQSDSLGYNEQFF. As DNA, the CDR3 is TGTGCCAGCAGCTTCCAATCAGACAGTTTAGGGTACAATGAGCAGTTCTTC. The full variable domain, its missing parts supplied by reference TRBV7-9 and TRBJ2-1, is DTGVSQNPRHKITKRGQNVTFRCDPISEHNRLYWYRQTLGQGPEFLTYFQNEAQLEKSRLLSDRFSAERPKGSFSTLEIQRTEQGDSAMYLCASSFQSDSLGYNEQFFGPGTRLTVL.

In DNA, the CDR3 is TGCGCCAGCAGAGGAATTAACAGGAGATCGTACAATGAGCAGTTCTTC. Protein sequence: CASRGINRRSYNEQFF. The J gene is TRBJ2-1, the V gene TRBV10-2, with TRBD1 as a possible D gene (5 bases). Trimming took 6 bases from V and 4 from J, leaving 19 bases between them. CDR1 is WSHSY, CDR2 SAAADI, per germline. The CDR3 contains 16 residues.

The chain has TRBV5-6 and TRBJ1-1; 7 positions match TRBD1. The CDR3 has 15 amino acids. Germline trimming cut 0 bases from V and 5 bases from J; bases unmatched to any gene: 7. Germline V CDR1 and CDR2: SGHDT, YYEEEE. The DNA of the CDR3 is TGTGCCAGCAGCTTGGTCGACAGGGTAGGAACTGAAGCTTTCTTT. Translating it yields CASSLVDRVGTEAFF.

The chain combines TRBV27 with TRBJ2-3; 12 bases map to TRBD2. CDR3 length: 18 residues. Germline CDR1 reads MNHEY; CDR2 reads SMNVEV (reference sequence). Germline trimming cut 4 bases from V and 0 bases from J; bases unmatched to any gene: 8. This CDR3 reads CASSSLKLAGGSTDTQYF. For the CDR3, the DNA is TGTGCCAGCAGTTCCCTGAAGCTAGCGGGGGGGAGCACAGATACGCAGTATTTT.

The rearrangement joins TRBV27 to TRBJ1-2; 8 bases line up with TRBD1. The CDR3 runs 15 residues. The germline CDR1 and CDR2 sequences are MNHEY and SMNVEV (reference sequence). Trimming at V came to 6 bases and at J to 2 bases, leaving 8 bases not matched to a gene. The CDR3 DNA is TGTGCCAGCAGGCCAGGGGGCGCGGGCAACTATGGCTACACCTTC. Amino acids: CASRPGGAGNYGYTF.

This rearrangement joins TRBV2 to TRBJ1-4; D is unclear. Germline V gene lookup returns CDR1 SNHLY and CDR2 FYNNEI. The CDR3 loop spans 10 amino acids. The ends were cut back, 6 bases at V and 14 bases at J, with 10 bases in the middle. The CDR3 reads CASRQAHLFF. In DNA form, the CDR3 reads TGTGCCAGCAGGCAGGCTCACCTGTTTTTT.

This clone was counted a few times. The rearrangement joins TRBV2 to TRBJ1-5; 8 bases agree with TRBD1. V shed 4 bases, J shed 7 bases, and the junction held 6 bases outside the gene matches. This CDR3 spans 14 amino acids. The V gene's germline CDR1 is SNHLY and CDR2 FYNNEI. CDR3 in DNA: TGTGCCAGCAGTGCCGACAGGGGAATGCAGCCCCAGCATTTT. Its protein is CASSADRGMQPQHF.

This clone appeared once. V gene TRBV2 combines with J gene TRBJ2-3; D is unclear. CDR3 length equals 12 residues. Germline V CDR1 and CDR2: SNHLY, FYNNEI. Trimming removed 4 bases at V and 3 bases at J, with 5 bases between. As DNA, the CDR3 is TGTGCCAGCAGTGCTCTTACAGATACGCAGTATTTT. Amino acids: CASSALTDTQYF.

Only one count was recorded for this clone. The chain has TRBV5-5 and TRBJ1-2; no definite D call. The CDR3 contains 13 residues. The V gene's germline CDR1 is SGHKS and CDR2 YYEKEE (reference sequence). V lost 1 base, J lost 3 bases, and 7 bases lay in between. The chain's CDR3 is CASSLPTDYGYTF. The DNA for the CDR3 is TGTGCCAGCAGCTTGCCCACAGACTATGGCTACACCTTC.

V usage is TRBV30 and J usage is TRBJ1-4; TRBD1 matches at 9 bases. Per germline, CDR1 GTSNPN and CDR2 SVGIG (reference sequence). CDR3 length equals 14 residues. Trimming cost V 0 bases and J 8 bases; bases outside gene matches: 4. Written as DNA, the CDR3 is TGTGCCTGGAGTGTATGGGACAGGGAGGAAAAACTGTTTTTT. This sequence encodes CAWSVWDREEKLFF.

A single count supports this clone. In DNA, the CDR3 is TGTGCCAGCAGCTTACAGAAAAACATTCAGTACTTC. Protein product: CASSLQKNIQYF. The V and J genes are TRBV11-2 and TRBJ2-4, with D uncertain. The CDR3 loop spans 12 amino acids. The V gene lost 2 bases and the J gene lost 4 bases, with 3 bases spanning the gap. From germline, CDR1 is SGHAT and CDR2 FQNNGV.

The CDR3: CASGFPILGYGYTF. DNA of the CDR3: TGTGCTAGTGGTTTTCCTATACTCGGCTATGGCTACACCTTC. This chain joins TRBV12-5 and TRBJ1-2, with no clear D. The ends were cut back, 3 bases at V and 4 bases at J, with 12 bases in the middle. CDR1 LGHNT and CDR2 FRNRAP come from the germline V gene. This CDR3 contains 14 residues.

This clone was detected only a few times. This chain links TRBV11-2 with TRBJ1-1; tentatively, D is TRBD1 (5 bases). From germline, CDR1 is SGHAT and CDR2 FQNNGV. Trimming cost V 6 bases and J 5 bases, with 16 bases left between them. This CDR3 has 14 amino acids. The DNA of the CDR3 is TGTGCCAGCAGTTATCCCCGGGGGGGGACTGAAGCTTTCTTT. Translated, it gives CASSYPRGGTEAFF.

The chain couples TRBV5-6 to TRBJ2-5; D is possibly TRBD1 (5 bases). Germline-derived CDR1 and CDR2 are SGHDT and YYEEEE. V was trimmed by 0 bases and J by 5 bases, leaving 20 bases between them. The CDR3 sequence is 17 residues long. The CDR3 DNA reads as TGTGCCAGCAGCTTGGACCGGGCAGGGTCCTCGTGGGAGACCCAGTACTTC. Protein sequence: CASSLDRAGSSWETQYF.

V gene TRBV28 combines with J gene TRBJ1-2, with 7 bases aligning to TRBD1. The CDR3 spans 13 residues. The germline CDR1 and CDR2 sequences are MDHEN and SYDVKM. V dropped 5 bases and J dropped 2; count of bases not matched to a gene: 2. DNA of the CDR3: TGTGCCAGCAGTCAGGGGGTCAACTATGGCTACACCTTC. This translates into CASSQGVNYGYTF.

In this sample, this clone turned up once. This chain connects TRBV19 to TRBJ2-3; 11 bases fit TRBD2. Losses at the gene ends were 1 base for V and 5 bases for J; bases not matched to a gene: 5. CDR1 and CDR2 from the germline V gene are LNHDA and SQIVND (reference sequence). The CDR3 runs 16 residues. The CDR3 here is CASSIVSGGGRDTQYF. The CDR3 DNA sequence: TGTGCCAGTAGTATAGTTAGCGGGGGGGGACGAGATACGCAGTATTTT. Complete variable domain (other parts from reference TRBV19 and TRBJ2-3): DGGITQSPKYLFRKEGQNVTLSCEQNLNHDAMYWYRQDPGQGLRLIYYSQIVNDFQKGDIAEGYSVSREKKESFPLTVTSAQKNPTAFYLCASSIVSGGGRDTQYFGPGTRLTVL.

The chain carries TRBV19 and TRBJ1-4; unclear D gene. Trimming took off 3 bases at V and 0 bases at J, with 11 bases between the two ends. Looked up from germline, CDR1 is LNHDA and CDR2 is SQIVND (reference sequence). The CDR3 runs to 16 residues. CDR3 in DNA: TGTGCCAGTAGTATCATGGGGAGAACAACTAATGAAAAACTGTTTTTT. It yields the protein CASSIMGRTTNEKLFF.